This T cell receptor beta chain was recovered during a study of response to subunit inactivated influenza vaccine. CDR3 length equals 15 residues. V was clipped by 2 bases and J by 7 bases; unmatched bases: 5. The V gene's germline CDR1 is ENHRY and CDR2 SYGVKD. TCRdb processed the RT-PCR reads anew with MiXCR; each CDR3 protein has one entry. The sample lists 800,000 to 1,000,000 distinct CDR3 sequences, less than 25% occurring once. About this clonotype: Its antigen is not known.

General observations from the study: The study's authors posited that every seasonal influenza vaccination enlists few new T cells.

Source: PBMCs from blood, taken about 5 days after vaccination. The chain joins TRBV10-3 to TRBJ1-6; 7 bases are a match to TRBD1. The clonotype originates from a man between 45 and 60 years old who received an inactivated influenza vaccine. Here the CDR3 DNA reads TGTGCCATCAGTGAGGCGGGGACAGTCAATTCACCCCTCCACTTT. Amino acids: CAISEAGTVNSPLHF.